These 16 T cell receptor beta chains came from one sample sequenced in a study of blood T cell repertoires in COVID-19. Some clones are missing from TCRdb's copy, which holds only in-frame ones; the method was immunoSEQ multiplex PCR. Of under 200,000 clones in the sample, around nine tenths were seen once. Specimen: peripheral blood. These TCRs come from an older man with active or convalescent COVID-19.

V gene TRBV7-6 combines with J gene TRBJ2-4; TRBD1 agrees at 11 bases. The V gene's germline CDR1 is SGHVS and CDR2 FNYEAQ. This CDR3 spans 16 amino acids. V lost 5 bases, J lost 1 base, and 4 bases stayed unmatched. In DNA form, the CDR3 reads TGTGCCAGCAGCCCCGGACAGGGGGCGGCCAAAAACATTCAGTACTTC. Residues: CASSPGQGAAKNIQYF.

The rearrangement links TRBV20-1 to TRBJ2-7, with TRBD2 identical over 8 bases. The trim removed 3 bases at V and 3 bases at J, leaving 7 bases unmatched. CDR1 and CDR2 from the germline V gene are DFQATT and SNEGSKA (reference sequence). This CDR3 spans 14 amino acids. CDR3 DNA sequence: TGCAGTGCTAGTGGATCAGCGGGGGACTACGAGCAGTACTTC. Residues: CSASGSAGDYEQYF.

This chain connects TRBV7-9 to TRBJ2-7, with 9 bases lining up with TRBD2. The CDR3 covers 12 residues. The germline V gene has CDR1 SEHNR and CDR2 FQNEAQ (reference sequence). With 3 bases clipped from V and 6 bases from J, the junction kept 0 bases outside the gene matches. The CDR3 DNA sequence: TGTGCCAGCAGCTTGACTAGCGGCGAGCAGTACTTC. Translated, it gives CASSLTSGEQYF.

This clone came up a few times. The CDR3 region is CASSISRTAPTYEQYF. The CDR3 nucleotides read TGTGCCAGTAGTATTTCCCGGACAGCGCCTACCTACGAGCAGTACTTC. This rearrangement joins TRBV19 to TRBJ2-7, with D possibly TRBD1 on 6 matching bases. There are 16 residues in the CDR3. Trimming stripped 3 bases from V and 2 bases from J, with 17 bases between. CDR1 is LNHDA and CDR2 is SQIVND in the germline V gene (reference sequence).

The chain is built from TRBV27 and TRBJ2-2, with 8 nucleotides matching TRBD2. CDR3 length: 15 residues. V lost 5 bases, J lost 5 bases, and 7 bases stayed unmatched. CDR1 MNHEY and CDR2 SMNVEV come from the germline V gene (reference sequence). This chain's CDR3 is CASSPGLGGTGELFF. The CDR3 region has the DNA TGTGCCAGCAGTCCGGGACTAGGGGGAACCGGGGAGCTGTTTTTT.

V gene TRBV19 combines with J gene TRBJ2-2, with a tentative D call TRBD1 (5 bases). The V end was cut by 6 bases, the J end by 0 bases, with 14 bases between. CDR1 is LNHDA, CDR2 SQIVND, per germline (reference sequence). The CDR3 length is 16 residues. The CDR3 region is CASRRSGAANTGELFF. Here the CDR3 DNA reads TGTGCCAGTAGAAGGTCTGGGGCCGCGAACACCGGGGAGCTGTTTTTT.

The V gene is TRBV7-2, the J gene TRBJ2-7, with TRBD2 identical over 12 bases. The CDR3 covers 16 residues. Germline V gene sequence: CDR1 SGHTA, CDR2 FQGNSA. V was clipped by 3 bases and J by 4 bases; unmatched bases: 7. The CDR3 region is CASSLDTSGGSYEQYF. The CDR3 bases are TGTGCCAGCAGCTTGGATACTAGCGGGGGGTCTTACGAGCAGTACTTC.

V is TRBV2 and J is TRBJ2-2; 8 nucleotides line up with TRBD2. CDR1 and CDR2 (germline): SNHLY, FYNNEI. This CDR3 is built from 16 residues. The V segment lost 3 bases and the J segment 7 bases; nucleotides outside the gene matches: 10. The CDR3 DNA reads TGTGCCAGCAGTGACACTAGCGGAAAGGGGTACGGGGAGCTGTTTTTT. Translating it yields CASSDTSGKGYGELFF.

CDR3 residues: CSVSGGPNTGELFF. The CDR3 region has the DNA TGCAGCGTTTCCGGGGGACCGAACACCGGGGAGCTGTTTTTT. V and J are TRBV29-1 and TRBJ2-2; D perhaps matches TRBD2 (6 bases). V was shortened by 5 bases and J by 0 bases, with 10 bases between the two germline ends. The length of the CDR3 is 14 residues. In germline, CDR1 is SQVTM, CDR2 ANQGSEA.

CDR3 nucleotide sequence: TGTGCCAGCAGTTACGTACAGGGACGCTCACCCCTCCACTTT. It is translated as CASSYVQGRSPLHF. The chain recombines TRBV6-5 with TRBJ1-6, with D possibly TRBD1 on 6 matching bases. The CDR3 is 14 amino acids. From germline, CDR1 is MNHEY and CDR2 SVGAGI. V lost 2 bases, J lost 10 bases, and 12 bases lay in between.

The chain uses TRBV5-1 and TRBJ2-5; no definite D call. V lost 4 bases, J lost 1 base, and 11 bases lay in between. The germline V gene has CDR1 SGHRS and CDR2 YFSETQ. The CDR3 contains 14 residues. CDR3 DNA sequence: TGCGCCAGCAGCCCGCTAGGCGGCCAAGAGACCCAGTACTTC. The encoded protein is CASSPLGGQETQYF.

V gene TRBV7-6 combines with J gene TRBJ1-3; 8 nucleotides agree with TRBD1. With 1 base clipped from V and 0 bases from J, the junction kept 8 bases outside the gene matches. The CDR3 is made up of 18 amino acids. Germline V CDR1 and CDR2: SGHVS, FNYEAQ. The CDR3 DNA is TGTGCCAGCAGCTTAGGGACAGGGTCCCTTGGCTCTGGAAACACCATATATTTT. Its translation is CASSLGTGSLGSGNTIYF.

V and J are TRBV3-1 (or the pseudogene TRBV3-2) and TRBJ1-6, with 7 bases aligning to TRBD1. The CDR3 length is 15 residues. Germline CDR1 is LGHDT and CDR2 is YNNKEL (reference sequence). V shed 3 bases and J 7 bases; nucleotides not matched to a gene: 6. Written as DNA, the CDR3 is TGTGCCAGCAGCCATACAGGGGCGGCCAATTCACCCCTCCACTTT. Residues: CASSHTGAANSPLHF.

The V call is TRBV16, the J call TRBJ2-1; the match to TRBD2 covers 12 bases. CDR1 KGHSY and CDR2 FQNENV come from the germline V gene. The CDR3 covers 16 residues. Trimming removed 3 bases from V and 5 bases from J; junction bases left unmatched: 5. The CDR3 coding sequence is TGTGCCAGCAGCCATGGGACTAGCGGGCGGAACAATGAGCAGTTCTTC. Protein: CASSHGTSGRNNEQFF. Complete variable domain (other parts from reference TRBV16 and TRBJ2-1): GEEVAQTPKHLVRGEGQKAKLYCAPIKGHSYVFWYQQVLKNEFKFLISFQNENVFDETGMPKERFSAKCLPNSPCSLEIQATKLEDSAVYFCASSHGTSGRNNEQFFGPGTRLTVL.

V and J are TRBV30 and TRBJ1-5; D is ambiguous. V was pared by 2 bases and J by 1 base, with 9 bases between. The CDR3 is 14 residues long. Germline CDR1 is GTSNPN and CDR2 is SVGIG (reference sequence). CDR3 coding DNA: TGTGCCTGGAGTACCACCCAGAGCAATCAGCCCCAGCATTTT. Its protein product is CAWSTTQSNQPQHF.

This sequence joins TRBV29-1 and TRBJ2-5, with 11 bases matching TRBD2. CDR1 and CDR2 (germline): SQVTM, ANQGSEA. J gave up 4 bases and V 5 bases, and 6 bases lay outside the gene matches. CDR3 length equals 14 residues. The CDR3 coding sequence is TGCAGCGTTTCCCTAGCGGGAGGTCGAGAGACCCAGTACTTC. This gives the protein CSVSLAGGRETQYF.